The 6 T cell receptor beta chains presented below share a single source sample, sequenced in a study of blood T cell repertoires in COVID-19 (TCRdb year 2020). Libraries were built with the immunoSEQ multiplex PCR assay. Imported from immuneACCESS, the table was reduced by TCRdb to in-frame sequences with V and J called. These copies leave out some clones; in studies compared against another copy, an unresolved V gene accounts for under half, and the cause of the remainder is not known. The sample contains a few hundred thousand clones, 88% of them found a single time. The ten largest make up about 0.7% of the sample. Sequenced sample: peripheral blood. These receptors were collected from a human donor in a cohort sampled during active COVID-19.

The chain combines TRBV5-4 with TRBJ1-2; TRBD1 matches at 9 bases. Unmatched junction bases numbered 8, after V lost 3 bases and J lost 5 bases. In germline, CDR1 is SGHNT, CDR2 YYREEE (reference sequence). The CDR3 sequence is 15 residues long. CDR3: CASSSRTGEVYGYTF. The CDR3 region has the DNA TGTGCCAGCAGCTCCAGGACAGGGGAGGTTTATGGCTACACCTTC.

This chain joins TRBV5-1 and TRBJ2-7; 7 nucleotides line up with TRBD2. Germline loops: CDR1 SGHRS, CDR2 YFSETQ. The length of the CDR3 is 16 residues. The trim removed 0 bases at V and 0 bases at J, leaving 6 bases unmatched. The CDR3 coding sequence is TGCGCCAGCAGCTTGGCCGGAGCGGGATCCTCCTACGAGCAGTACTTC. Encoded protein: CASSLAGAGSSYEQYF.

V gene TRBV30 combines with J gene TRBJ2-7; TRBD2 matches at 7 bases. This CDR3 is 13 amino acids long. The ends lost 5 bases at V and 3 bases at J; junction bases unmatched: 7. From germline, CDR1 is GTSNPN and CDR2 SVGIG (reference sequence). The CDR3 loop reads CAWGEGGLYEQYF. CDR3 nucleotides: TGTGCCTGGGGGGAGGGTGGGCTCTACGAGCAGTACTTC.

The DNA of the CDR3 is TGCGCCAGCAGCCAAACTCAGGGGGCGTATGGGGAAAAACTGTTTTTT. Protein product: CASSQTQGAYGEKLFF. V and J are TRBV4-3 and TRBJ1-4; 8 bases agree with TRBD1. From germline, CDR1 is LGHNA and CDR2 YSLEER. V was clipped by 2 bases and J by 8 bases; unmatched bases: 10. This CDR3 comprises 16 residues.

This chain uses TRBV5-4 with TRBJ1-3; 7 nucleotides agree with TRBD1. CDR1 is SGHNT, CDR2 YYREEE, per germline (reference sequence). This CDR3 has 14 amino acids. V was pared by 4 bases and J by 4 bases, with 5 bases of the junction left unmatched. Written as DNA, the CDR3 is TGTGCCAGCAGCCAGGGACAGACAGGAAACACCATATATTTT. Translated: CASSQGQTGNTIYF.

This chain joins TRBV7-9 and TRBJ1-6; D gene ambiguous. This CDR3 is built from 15 residues. V dropped 4 bases and J dropped 9 bases, with 16 bases sitting between them. Germline values: CDR1 SEHNR, CDR2 FQNEAQ (reference sequence). The CDR3 sequence is CASSSGTGEASPLHF. Written as DNA, the CDR3 is TGTGCCAGCAGCTCCGGAACTGGTGAGGCTTCACCCCTCCACTTT.